This passage covers 31 T cell receptor beta chains from one sample sequenced in a study of blood T cell repertoires in COVID-19. Libraries were prepared by immunoSEQ multiplex PCR; TCRdb keeps only in-frame clonotypes and omits some of them. The sample has more than 200,000 clones, about nine tenths seen once. Material for sequencing was peripheral blood. The receptors were gathered from a man older than 75 with acute or convalescent COVID-19.

The chain links TRBV5-4 to TRBJ2-5; D remains ambiguous. Germline-derived CDR1 and CDR2 are SGHNT and YYREEE (reference sequence). The length of the CDR3 is 12 residues. The V gene lost 4 bases and the J gene lost 1 base, with 5 bases spanning the gap. The CDR3 DNA reads as TGTGCCAGCAGCCCCTTCCAAGAGACCCAGTACTTC. It codes for CASSPFQETQYF. Combining the CDR3 with reference TRBV5-4 and TRBJ2-5 gives the whole variable domain ETGVTQSPTHLIKTRGQQVTLRCSSQSGHNTVSWYQQALGQGPQFIFQYYREEENGRGNFPPRFSGLQFPNYSSELNVNALELDDSALYLCASSPFQETQYFGPGTRLLVL.

This clone has only one observation. The V gene is TRBV30, the J gene TRBJ2-3; 8 bases map to TRBD1. The CDR3 is 15 residues long. V lost 4 bases to trimming and J lost 2 bases; unmatched junction nucleotides: 8. Germline CDR1 and CDR2: GTSNPN and SVGIG (reference sequence). This CDR3 is CAWTGGSRLTDTQYF. The CDR3 DNA sequence: TGTGCCTGGACAGGGGGCTCGCGTCTCACAGATACGCAGTATTTT.

The CDR3 loop reads CASFASGRTDTQYF. The CDR3 nucleotides are TGTGCCAGCTTCGCTAGCGGGAGAACAGATACGCAGTATTTT. The V and J genes are TRBV3-1 (or the pseudogene TRBV3-2) and TRBJ2-3, with TRBD2 identical over 10 bases. The V gene's germline CDR1 is LGHDT and CDR2 YNNKEL (reference sequence). CDR3 size: 14 residues. With 8 bases clipped from V and 3 bases from J, the junction kept 5 bases outside the gene matches.

The V gene is TRBV19, the J gene TRBJ2-1; no firm D call. CDR1 LNHDA and CDR2 SQIVND come from the germline V gene (reference sequence). The CDR3 has 16 amino acids. The V gene lost 4 bases and the J gene lost 7 bases, with 20 bases spanning the gap. CDR3 DNA sequence: TGTGCCAGTAGTAGGCCGTCGGCCCCTTCGCGGAATGAGCAGTTCTTC. Amino acids: CASSRPSAPSRNEQFF.

The chain uses TRBV5-8 and TRBJ1-5; D unclear. The CDR3 extends over 17 amino acids. V dropped 0 bases and J dropped 0 bases, with 13 bases sitting between them. Germline V gene data show CDR1 as SGHTS and CDR2 as YDEGEE. This chain's CDR3 is CASSLGGAWNSNQPQHF. Written as DNA, the CDR3 is TGTGCCAGCAGCTTGGGGGGAGCGTGGAATAGCAATCAGCCCCAGCATTTT.

This chain uses TRBV19 with TRBJ1-1; a weak D match, TRBD1 (6 bases). Trimming took 5 bases from V and 5 from J, leaving 18 bases between them. CDR1 and CDR2 from the germline V gene are LNHDA and SQIVND (reference sequence). The CDR3 has 15 residues. The CDR3, as DNA: TGTGCCAGTAGTTCCCGATCACAGGGAGCGACTGAAGCTTTCTTT. It specifies CASSSRSQGATEAFF.

The chain couples TRBV28 to TRBJ2-7, with D uncertain. Trimming shortened V by 7 bases and J by 3 bases, and 7 bases separated the two germline ends. Germline assignment: CDR1 MDHEN and CDR2 SYDVKM. The CDR3 totals 11 residues. CDR3 DNA: TGTGCCAGCACCCTAGACTACGAGCAGTACTTC. It encodes CASTLDYEQYF.

This chain connects TRBV4-2 to TRBJ2-1; D remains ambiguous. V was trimmed by 1 base and J by 15 bases, leaving 16 bases between them. CDR1 and CDR2 from the germline V gene are LGHNA and YNFKEQ. The CDR3 is made up of 13 amino acids. CDR3 bases: TGTGCCAGCAGCCAAGTCCAGGCCCAGCTCCTGTTCTTC. Protein product: CASSQVQAQLLFF.

This rearrangement joins TRBV28 to TRBJ2-7, with 10 positions matching TRBD2. The CDR3 runs to 16 residues. The J segment lost 7 bases and the V segment lost 6 bases, leaving 15 bases of the junction unmatched. The V gene's germline CDR1 is MDHEN and CDR2 SYDVKM. CDR3 region: CASRNAGTSAPSEQYF. The CDR3 nucleotides read TGTGCCAGCAGAAACGCCGGGACTAGCGCCCCCTCGGAGCAGTACTTC. The variable domain in full, with the rest retrieved from reference TRBV28 and TRBJ2-7, is DVKVTQSSRYLVKRTGEKVFLECVQDMDHENMFWYRQDPGLGLRLIYFSYDVKMKEKGDIPEGYSVSREKKERFSLILESASTNQTSMYLCASRNAGTSAPSEQYFGPGTRLTVT.

The sample holds a few counts of this clone. The rearrangement uses TRBV5-1 and TRBJ2-2; D call uncertain. Between the trimmed V and J ends, which lost 1 base and 0 bases, there was a span of 7 bases. The CDR3 has 15 amino acids. Germline CDR1 and CDR2: SGHRS and YFSETQ. The CDR3 loop reads CASSLTVANTGELFF. CDR3 coding DNA: TGCGCCAGCAGCTTGACCGTAGCGAACACCGGGGAGCTGTTTTTT.

V is TRBV19 and J is TRBJ1-6; D possibly corresponds to TRBD1 (6 bases). This CDR3 has 16 residues. CDR1 and CDR2 (germline): LNHDA, SQIVND (reference sequence). Trimming shortened V by 3 bases and J by 6 bases, and 15 bases separated the two germline ends. CDR3 region: CASSIGSTGLNSPLHF. CDR3 sequence (DNA): TGTGCCAGTAGTATTGGGTCGACAGGTCTTAATTCACCCCTCCACTTT.

The chain employs TRBV5-1 and TRBJ1-5, with 7 positions matching TRBD1. This CDR3 is 15 amino acids long. V was clipped by 0 bases and J by 7 bases; unmatched bases: 7. Per the germline V gene, CDR1 is SGHRS and CDR2 is YFSETQ. CDR3: CASSLGEGGGQPQHF. CDR3 DNA sequence: TGCGCCAGCAGCTTGGGGGAAGGGGGCGGGCAGCCCCAGCATTTT.

This chain links TRBV6-5 with TRBJ2-4, with 9 positions matching TRBD2. The germline CDR1 and CDR2 sequences are MNHEY and SVGAGI. The CDR3 runs 15 residues. With V trimmed by 6 bases and J by 0 bases, 3 bases remained unmatched. CDR3 sequence: CASRRLAVAKNIQYF. The CDR3 coding sequence is TGTGCCAGCAGAAGACTAGCGGTAGCCAAAAACATTCAGTACTTC.

This rearrangement joins TRBV7-9 to TRBJ2-1; 11 bases fit TRBD2. The CDR3 runs 15 residues. V lost 5 bases, J lost 7 bases, and 7 bases stayed unmatched. Per germline, CDR1 SEHNR and CDR2 FQNEAQ (reference sequence). For the CDR3, the DNA is TGTGCCAGCAGCGCACTAGCGGGAGTTCAGAATGAGCAGTTCTTC. It is translated as CASSALAGVQNEQFF. Variable domain in full (rest from reference TRBV7-9 and TRBJ2-1): DTGVSQNPRHKITKRGQNVTFRCDPISEHNRLYWYRQTLGQGPEFLTYFQNEAQLEKSRLLSDRFSAERPKGSFSTLEIQRTEQGDSAMYLCASSALAGVQNEQFFGPGTRLTVL.

This clone is a singleton in its sample. The V and J genes are TRBV10-3 and TRBJ1-5; D uncertain. V lost 3 bases, J lost 3 bases, and 9 bases lay in between. The germline V gene has CDR1 ENHRY and CDR2 SYGVKD. CDR3 length equals 14 residues. The CDR3 DNA is TGTGCCATCAGTGAAGACACCGTCAATCAGCCCCAGCATTTT. Translating it yields CAISEDTVNQPQHF.

The V gene is TRBV29-1, the J gene TRBJ2-1; 7 bases map to TRBD2. The CDR3 is made up of 13 amino acids. V was clipped by 3 bases and J by 12 bases; unmatched bases: 11. CDR1 is SQVTM and CDR2 is ANQGSEA in the germline V gene. This CDR3 reads CSVERAGALRQFF. For the CDR3, the DNA is TGCAGCGTTGAGAGGGCGGGAGCGTTAAGGCAGTTCTTC.

The genes are TRBV5-1 and TRBJ2-5; 7 nucleotides line up with TRBD1. From germline, CDR1 is SGHRS and CDR2 YFSETQ. The CDR3 is made up of 15 amino acids. J was trimmed by 1 base and V by 5 bases; bases with no gene match: 8. CDR3 DNA sequence: TGCGCCAGCAGGTTCCGGGACAGAGCCCAAGAGACCCAGTACTTC. Translating gives CASRFRDRAQETQYF. The full variable domain, its missing parts supplied by reference TRBV5-1 and TRBJ2-5, is KAGVTQTPRYLIKTRGQQVTLSCSPISGHRSVSWYQQTPGQGLQFLFEYFSETQRNKGNFPGRFSGRQFSNSRSEMNVSTLELGDSALYLCASRFRDRAQETQYFGPGTRLLVL.

The chain couples TRBV18 to TRBJ2-7; TRBD2 agrees at 10 bases. V was pared by 5 bases and J by 2 bases, with 6 bases of the junction left unmatched. The germline V gene has CDR1 KGHSH and CDR2 LQKENI. The CDR3 covers 15 residues. The CDR3 region is CASSIGLAATYEQYF. CDR3 coding DNA: TGTGCCAGCTCAATCGGACTAGCGGCAACCTACGAGCAGTACTTC.

The chain has TRBV7-9 and TRBJ2-7; D gene uncertain. The V gene lost 0 bases and the J gene lost 6 bases, with 6 bases spanning the gap. Germline lookup yields CDR1 SEHNR and CDR2 FQNEAQ (reference sequence). This CDR3 region has 12 residues. The CDR3: CASSLAALEQYF. The CDR3 region has the DNA TGTGCCAGCAGCTTAGCGGCTCTCGAGCAGTACTTC.

The V and J genes are TRBV4-2 and TRBJ2-1; 8 bases map to TRBD2. The germline CDR1 and CDR2 sequences are LGHNA and YNFKEQ. V gave up 1 base and J gave up 4 bases; unmatched junction bases: 9. The CDR3 consists of 17 residues. CDR3 sequence reads: CASSQGSSGSSYNEQFF. The CDR3 DNA reads TGTGCCAGCAGCCAAGGTTCGAGCGGGAGTAGTTACAATGAGCAGTTCTTC.

A few counts support this clone. V is TRBV3-1 (or the pseudogene TRBV3-2) and J is TRBJ2-2; 12 bases align to TRBD2. V shed 4 bases and J 0 bases; nucleotides not matched to a gene: 3. The V gene's germline CDR1 is LGHDT and CDR2 YNNKEL (reference sequence). The CDR3 runs 17 residues. CDR3 region: CASSRLAGGANTGELFF. In nucleotides, the CDR3 is TGTGCCAGCAGCCGGCTAGCGGGAGGGGCGAACACCGGGGAGCTGTTTTTT.

J is TRBJ1-4 and V is TRBV5-5; 9 bases match TRBD1. The CDR3 has 16 amino acids. CDR1 and CDR2 from the germline V gene are SGHKS and YYEKEE (reference sequence). The V segment lost 4 bases and the J segment 4 bases; nucleotides outside the gene matches: 8. The CDR3, as DNA: TGTGCCAGCAGCAACGGGACAGGGACTTATAATGAAAAACTGTTTTTT. Translation gives CASSNGTGTYNEKLFF.

This chain links TRBV7-8 with TRBJ2-2; weak D call: TRBD1 (5 bases). Germline-derived CDR1 and CDR2 are SGHVS and FQNEAQ. With 1 base removed from V and 6 bases from J, the gap between germline ends came to 6 bases. CDR3 length: 13 residues. The CDR3: CASSLEGAGELFF. CDR3 DNA: TGTGCCAGCAGCTTAGAAGGGGCCGGGGAGCTGTTTTTT. The whole variable domain, filled in from reference TRBV7-8 and TRBJ2-2, reads GAGVSQSPRYKVAKRGQDVALRCDPISGHVSLFWYQQALGQGPEFLTYFQNEAQLDKSGLPSDRFFAERPEGSVSTLKIQRTQQEDSAVYLCASSLEGAGELFFGEGSRLTVL.

The chain couples TRBV18 to TRBJ1-1, with 7 bases fitting TRBD1. V dropped 5 bases and J dropped 1; count of bases not matched to a gene: 7. The CDR3 covers 15 residues. Germline V gives CDR1 KGHSH, CDR2 LQKENI. The CDR3 bases are TGTGCCAGCTCATCGCTGGGACAGAAGAACACTGAAGCTTTCTTT. This translates into CASSSLGQKNTEAFF.

This chain connects TRBV11-3 to TRBJ1-1, with a possible D match to TRBD1 (5 bases). Germline V CDR1 and CDR2: SGHNT, YENEEA. This CDR3 has 15 amino acids. Trimming shortened V by 2 bases and J by 1 base, and 11 bases separated the two germline ends. The CDR3 bases are TGTGCCAGCAGCTTACCAGGGCCTGGGAACACTGAAGCTTTCTTT. It codes for CASSLPGPGNTEAFF.

This sequence joins TRBV7-3 and TRBJ2-1; 12 nucleotides agree with TRBD2. CDR1 and CDR2 (germline): SGHTA, FQGTGA. The V and J ends lost 5 bases and 6 bases, in that order; junction bases with no gene match: 5. The CDR3 is 15 residues long. CDR3 in DNA: TGTGCCAGCAGCACAGGACTAGCGGGAACCAATGAGCAGTTCTTC. This gives the protein CASSTGLAGTNEQFF. Looking up the rest from reference TRBV7-3 and TRBJ2-1 gives the full variable domain: GAGVSQTPSNKVTEKGKYVELRCDPISGHTALYWYRQSLGQGPEFLIYFQGTGAADDSGLPNDRFFAVRPEGSVSTLKIQRTERGDSAVYLCASSTGLAGTNEQFFGPGTRLTVL.

This clone occurred once. This chain uses TRBV3-1 (or the pseudogene TRBV3-2) with TRBJ2-7; no clear D gene. Between the trimmed V and J ends, which lost 1 base and 6 bases, there was a span of 13 bases. Germline values: CDR1 LGHDT, CDR2 YNNKEL (reference sequence). The CDR3 has 14 residues. CDR3 protein: CASSQGRMSSEQYF. The CDR3 DNA reads as TGTGCCAGCAGCCAAGGGCGGATGTCGTCCGAGCAGTACTTC.

The CDR3 region is CASSLGTIYEQYF. DNA for the CDR3: TGTGCCAGCAGCTTAGGGACTATCTACGAGCAGTACTTC. The chain links TRBV7-8 to TRBJ2-7; tentatively, D is TRBD2 (6 bases). The CDR3 sequence is 13 residues long. Deletions cut 1 base from V and 3 bases from J, with 7 bases between. Germline V gives CDR1 SGHVS, CDR2 FQNEAQ.

On this clone: The identical CDR3 is also encoded by other nucleotide sequences in the sample. The genes are TRBV5-1 and TRBJ2-1; 8 bases are shared with TRBD2. Germline lookup yields CDR1 SGHRS and CDR2 YFSETQ. The CDR3 length is 15 residues. V lost 4 bases and J lost 4; bases outside the gene matches: 7. CDR3 loop: CASSVTGTSYNEQFF. The CDR3 nucleotides are TGCGCCAGCAGCGTCACCGGGACTAGTTACAATGAGCAGTTCTTC.

This rearrangement joins TRBV7-2 to TRBJ2-7; D may be TRBD1 (5 bases). From germline, CDR1 is SGHTA and CDR2 FQGNSA. The CDR3 has 14 residues. Between the trimmed V and J ends, which lost 5 bases and 9 bases, there was a span of 20 bases. Here the CDR3 DNA reads TGTGCCAGCAGCCTTCTTGGGGCCTTTTATGGGCAGTACTTC. Its protein product is CASSLLGAFYGQYF.

The chain employs TRBV28 and TRBJ1-4; TRBD1 aligns across 7 bases. The ends lost 4 bases at V and 6 bases at J; junction bases unmatched: 5. Germline V lookup: CDR1 MDHEN, CDR2 SYDVKM. The CDR3 is 14 residues long. For the CDR3, the DNA is TGTGCCAGCAGTTCTCTACAGGGGTATGAAAAACTGTTTTTT. Its translation is CASSSLQGYEKLFF.